This T cell receptor (beta chain) was sequenced in a study of Ad26.COV2.S vaccination and SARS-CoV-2 variants. Study-wide context: Recipients of Ad26.COV2.S got it intramuscularly, once or twice 56 days apart.

Treatment reported: over 15 received Ad26.COV2.S at low or high dose, single or two shots; 5 received placebo; per-sample allocation not given. Specimens were obtained on day 63 following the first vaccine or placebo injection. An Ad26 vector that expressed Wuhan-strain SARS-CoV-2 spike constituted the vaccine. Points on this clone: What it binds is not known.

Study findings and constraints: Similar non-spike TCR breadth was observed in recipients of vaccine and of placebo. The TCR-based breadth and depth measures might underestimate overall T cell responses.

CDR3 length: 14 residues. The germline gives CDR1 SEHNR, CDR2 FQNEAQ (reference sequence). V was clipped by 5 bases and J by 0 bases, with 11 bases between them. Profiled with immunoSEQ multiplex PCR; TCRdb holds only in-frame clones, not every one. Among 300,000 to 400,000 clones listed, around nine tenths were seen once. V usage is TRBV7-9 and J usage is TRBJ2-7, with D perhaps matching TRBD2 (6 bases). Sequencing was performed on peripheral blood, taken in a trial of Ad26.COV2.S vaccine versus placebo. The sequence derives from a person aged 18-60 years who received the Ad26.COV2.S COVID-19 vaccine or a placebo. The CDR3 is CASSPRGSSYEQYF. The CDR3 region has the DNA TGTGCCAGCAGCCCGCGGGGCAGCTCCTACGAGCAGTACTTC.